This entry concerns a single T cell receptor (beta chain). The data belong to a study of blood T cell repertoires in COVID-19. Study details: Whether acute or convalescent, the COVID-19 samples came from the United States, Italy and Spain. PBMCs, B-cell-depleted T cells, or T cells were the source of the cDNA or gDNA that made up the material.

Original methodology: Cell counts per sample came from amplifying reference gene primers. TCRdb keeps only in-frame clones here, not all; method: immunoSEQ multiplex PCR. D and trimming were read from the DNA, whereas the V and J calls and clone size are those reported in that table. The data show more than 50,000 clones, approximately 92% seen once. CDR3 length: 13 amino acids. V was clipped by 0 bases and J by 4 bases, with 9 bases between them. Looked up from germline, CDR1 is GTSNPN and CDR2 is SVGIG (reference sequence). The chain carries TRBV30 and TRBJ1-2; D not resolved. The TCR was taken from a man older than 75 with acute or convalescent COVID-19. The source material was peripheral blood. DNA of the CDR3: TGTGCCTGGAGTGTTTCGCCTAGCTATGGCTACACCTTC. This translates into CAWSVSPSYGYTF. Drawing the rest from reference TRBV30 and TRBJ1-2, the complete variable domain is SQTIHQWPATLVQPVGSPLSLECTVEGTSNPNLYWYRQAAGRGLQLLFYSVGIGQISSEVPQNLSASRPQDRQFILSSKKLLLSDSGFYLCAWSVSPSYGYTFGSGTRLTVV.